Sequencing of this TCR beta chain was carried out in a study of T cell repertoires in ileal Crohn's disease. Overall study results and limits: Compared with non-smokers, active smokers at surgery showed more clonal expansions. Mucosal expansions were suggested to be mainly CD8 T cells.

Stated time point: proximal margin of the surgical specimen (macroscopically non-inflamed). Adults with ileal or ileocolonic Crohn's disease and an indication for resection were eligible. V was cut by 4 bases and J by 1 base, with 18 bases left in between. The CDR3 has 17 amino acids. Germline CDR1 reads SGHTS; CDR2 reads YDEGEE. Turning to this clone: Its antigen is still unknown.

TCRdb's copy holds only in-frame clones and misses some; the assay was immunoSEQ multiplex PCR. The data hold some 160 clones, with roughly 96% observed a single time. Source material: ileal tissue. The chain combines TRBV5-8 with TRBJ1-3, with D possibly being TRBD1 (6 bases). The TCR originated in an adult with Crohn's disease. The CDR3 coding sequence is TGTGCCAGCAGCCCCTCGGGGGGGCTCGTTTCTGGAAACACCATATATTTT. Protein sequence: CASSPSGGLVSGNTIYF.